The sequence of this TCR beta chain was determined in a study of T cell changes during pregnancy in multiple sclerosis. The CDR3 has 13 residues. V lost 8 bases and J 0 bases, leaving 10 bases between the germline ends. Germline V gives CDR1 MNHNS, CDR2 SASEGT. Using immunoSEQ multiplex PCR, the repertoire was profiled, and TCRdb retains in-frame clones only, with some absent. The sample holds fewer than 75,000 clones; roughly 90% are singletons and the top ten take less than 5.5%. The chain uses TRBV6-1 and TRBJ2-5; maybe TRBD2 (6 bases). The material sequenced was CD8+ T cells from peripheral blood mononuclear cells, taken before pregnancy. The sequence came from a female donor with multiple sclerosis, enrolled in a pregnancy study. This chain's CDR3 is CASRGGNQETQYF. The DNA for the CDR3 is TGTGCCAGCCGGGGCGGGAACCAAGAGACCCAGTACTTC.